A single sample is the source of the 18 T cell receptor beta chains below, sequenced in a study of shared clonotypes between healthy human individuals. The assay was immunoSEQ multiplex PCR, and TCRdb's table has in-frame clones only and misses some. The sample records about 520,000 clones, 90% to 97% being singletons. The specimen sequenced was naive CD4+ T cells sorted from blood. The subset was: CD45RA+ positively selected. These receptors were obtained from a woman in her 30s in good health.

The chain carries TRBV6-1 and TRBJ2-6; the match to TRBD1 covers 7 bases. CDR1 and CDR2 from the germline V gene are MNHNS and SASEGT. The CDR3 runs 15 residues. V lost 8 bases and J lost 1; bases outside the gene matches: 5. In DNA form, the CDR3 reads TGTGCCAGCTTTAGACAGGGTTCTGGGGCCAACGTCCTGACTTTC. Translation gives CASFRQGSGANVLTF.

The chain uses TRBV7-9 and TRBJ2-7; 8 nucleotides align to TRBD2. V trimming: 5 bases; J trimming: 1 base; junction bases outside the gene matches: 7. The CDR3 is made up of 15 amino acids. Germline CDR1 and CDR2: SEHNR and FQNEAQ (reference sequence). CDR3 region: CASSPEAGASYEQYF. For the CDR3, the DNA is TGTGCCAGCAGCCCGGAAGCGGGAGCGTCCTACGAGCAGTACTTC.

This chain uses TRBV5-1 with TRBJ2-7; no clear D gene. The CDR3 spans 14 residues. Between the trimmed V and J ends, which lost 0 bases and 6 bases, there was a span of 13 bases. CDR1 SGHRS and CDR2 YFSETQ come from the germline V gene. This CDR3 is CASSLGSNGPEQYF. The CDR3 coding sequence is TGCGCCAGCAGCTTGGGAAGCAATGGGCCCGAGCAGTACTTC.

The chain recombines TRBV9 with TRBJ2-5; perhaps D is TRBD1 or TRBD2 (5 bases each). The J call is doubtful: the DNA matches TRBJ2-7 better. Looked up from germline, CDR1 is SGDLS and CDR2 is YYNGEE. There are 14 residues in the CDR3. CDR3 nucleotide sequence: TGTGCCAGCACCCACGGGACGGATACCTACGAGCAGTACTTC. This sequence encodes CASTHGTDTYEQYF.

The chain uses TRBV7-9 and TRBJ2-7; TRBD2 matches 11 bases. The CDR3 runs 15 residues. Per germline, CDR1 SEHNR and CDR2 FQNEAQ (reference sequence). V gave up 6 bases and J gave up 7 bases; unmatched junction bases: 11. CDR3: CASRPTTSGMGEQYF. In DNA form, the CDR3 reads TGTGCCAGCAGACCCACGACTAGCGGGATGGGGGAGCAGTACTTC.

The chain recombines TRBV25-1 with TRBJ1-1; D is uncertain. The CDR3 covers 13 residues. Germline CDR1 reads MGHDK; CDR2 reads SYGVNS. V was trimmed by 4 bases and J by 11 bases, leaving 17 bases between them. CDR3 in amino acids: CASSGSIAGTAFF. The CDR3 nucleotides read TGTGCCAGCAGTGGATCGATTGCGGGTACGGCTTTCTTT. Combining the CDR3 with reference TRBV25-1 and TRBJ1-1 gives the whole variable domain EADIYQTPRYLVIGTGKKITLECSQTMGHDKMYWYQQDPGMELHLIHYSYGVNSTEKGDLSSESTVSRIRTEHFPLTLESARPSHTSQYLCASSGSIAGTAFFGQGTRLTVV.

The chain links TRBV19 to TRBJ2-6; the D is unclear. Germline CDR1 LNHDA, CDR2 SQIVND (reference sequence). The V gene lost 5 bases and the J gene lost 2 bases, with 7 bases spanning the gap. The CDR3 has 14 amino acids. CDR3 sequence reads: CASSAGAGANVLTF. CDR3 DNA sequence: TGTGCCAGTAGTGCAGGTGCTGGGGCCAACGTCCTGACTTTC.

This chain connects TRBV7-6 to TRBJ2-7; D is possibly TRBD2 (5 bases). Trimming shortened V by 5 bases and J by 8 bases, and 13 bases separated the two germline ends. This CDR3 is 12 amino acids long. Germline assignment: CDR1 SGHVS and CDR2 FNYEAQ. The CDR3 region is CASSPGRGKQYF. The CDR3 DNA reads TGTGCCAGCAGCCCAGGCCGGGGTAAGCAGTACTTC.

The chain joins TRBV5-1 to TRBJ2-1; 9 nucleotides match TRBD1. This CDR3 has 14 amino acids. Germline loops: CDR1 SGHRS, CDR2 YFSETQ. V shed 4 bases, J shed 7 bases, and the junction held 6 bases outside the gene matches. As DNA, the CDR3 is TGCGCCAGCAGCCTCGGGACAGGGTCGAATGAGCAGTTCTTC. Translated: CASSLGTGSNEQFF.

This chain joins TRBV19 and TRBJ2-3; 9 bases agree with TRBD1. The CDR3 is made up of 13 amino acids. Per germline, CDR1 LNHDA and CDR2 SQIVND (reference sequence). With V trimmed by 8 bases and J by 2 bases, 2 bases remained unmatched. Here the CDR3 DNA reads TGTGCCAGTTCACAGGGGGCCACAGATACGCAGTATTTT. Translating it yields CASSQGATDTQYF.

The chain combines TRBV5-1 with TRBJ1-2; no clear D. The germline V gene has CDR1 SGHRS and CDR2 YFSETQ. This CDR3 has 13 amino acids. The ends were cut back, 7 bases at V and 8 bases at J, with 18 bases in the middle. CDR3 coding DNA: TGCGCCAGCGGACGCGAAGAGGCAGGAGGCTACACCTTC. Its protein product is CASGREEAGGYTF.

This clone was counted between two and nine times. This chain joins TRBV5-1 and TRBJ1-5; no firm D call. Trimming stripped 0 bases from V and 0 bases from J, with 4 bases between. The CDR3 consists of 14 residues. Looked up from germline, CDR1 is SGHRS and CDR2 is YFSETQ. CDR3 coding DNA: TGCGCCAGCAGCTTGGACAGTAGCAATCAGCCCCAGCATTTT. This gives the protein CASSLDSSNQPQHF.

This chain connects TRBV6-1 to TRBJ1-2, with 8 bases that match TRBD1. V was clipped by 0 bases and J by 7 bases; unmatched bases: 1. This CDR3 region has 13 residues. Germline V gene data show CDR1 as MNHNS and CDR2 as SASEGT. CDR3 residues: CASSEADRAGYTF. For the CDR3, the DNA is TGTGCCAGCAGTGAAGCGGACAGGGCTGGCTACACCTTC.

CDR3 residues: CAISEDRGGSPLHF. The CDR3 region has the DNA TGTGCCATCAGTGAGGACAGGGGAGGTTCACCCCTCCACTTT. This chain connects TRBV10-3 to TRBJ1-6; the match to TRBD1 covers 8 bases. CDR3 length: 14 residues. Germline CDR1 reads ENHRY; CDR2 reads SYGVKD. The V and J ends lost 2 bases and 9 bases, in that order; junction bases with no gene match: 3.

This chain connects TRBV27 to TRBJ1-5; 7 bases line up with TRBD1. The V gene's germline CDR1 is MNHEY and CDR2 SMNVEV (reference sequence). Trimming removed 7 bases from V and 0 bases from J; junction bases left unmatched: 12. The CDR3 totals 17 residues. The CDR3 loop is CASNPTGVVHSNQPQHF. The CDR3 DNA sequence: TGTGCCAGCAATCCTACAGGGGTGGTTCATAGCAATCAGCCCCAGCATTTT.

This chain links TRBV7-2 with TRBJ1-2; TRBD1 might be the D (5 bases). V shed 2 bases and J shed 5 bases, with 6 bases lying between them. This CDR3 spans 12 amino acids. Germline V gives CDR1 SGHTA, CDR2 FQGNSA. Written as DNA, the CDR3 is TGTGCCAGCAGCTTATCAGGGTATGGCTACACCTTC. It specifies CASSLSGYGYTF.

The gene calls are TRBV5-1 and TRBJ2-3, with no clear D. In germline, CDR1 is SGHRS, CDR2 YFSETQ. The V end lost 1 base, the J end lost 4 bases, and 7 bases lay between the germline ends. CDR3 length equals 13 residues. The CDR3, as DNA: TGCGCCAGCAGCTTGCAGGAGCCAGATACGCAGTATTTT. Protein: CASSLQEPDTQYF.

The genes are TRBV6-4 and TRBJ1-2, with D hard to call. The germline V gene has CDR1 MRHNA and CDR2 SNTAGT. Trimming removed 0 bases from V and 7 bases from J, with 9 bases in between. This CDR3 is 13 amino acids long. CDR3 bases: TGTGCCAGCAGTGACTCTGCAAAGACTGGCTACACCTTC. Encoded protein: CASSDSAKTGYTF.